Listed below are T cell receptor beta chains from one sample, sequenced in a study of T-cell memory formation after mild COVID-19. Via MiXCR, TCRdb re-called the 5' RACE reads, giving one row per CDR3 protein. The sample records about 210,000 distinct CDR3 sequences, about 10% being singletons. What was sequenced was PBMCs or a T cell subset sorted from them (not recorded which). All receptors derive from a man younger than 30 who had mild COVID-19 (a few samples of this study predate the infection). Cell type and time point are not known. The CDR3 runs from the conserved cysteine through the conserved F or W. The order of the fields is CDR3 length, D gene, V gene, J gene, clone size, CDR3 protein, CDR3 DNA. D genes are given only for firm matches. Size values are once, few and many counts, or a class for expanded clones, and some rows have none.

>15|-|TRBV7-2|TRBJ1-2|-
CASSQGCGVNYGYTF
TGTGCCAGCAGCCAGGGTTGTGGGGTGAACTATGGCTACACCTTC
>19|-|TRBV4-2|TRBJ2-3|few
CASSRTQTTAVLSTDTQYF
TGTGCCAGCAGCCGCACCCAAACGACAGCAGTTCTTAGCACAGATACGCAGTATTTT
>18|TRBD1|TRBV4-2|TRBJ2-6|-
CASSQDGQVDSGANVLTF
TGTGCCAGCAGCCAGGACGGACAGGTCGACTCTGGGGCCAACGTCCTGACTTTC
>17|TRBD1|TRBV6-2/TRBV6-3|TRBJ2-3|few
CASSYSRGTGITDTQYF
TGTGCCAGCAGTTACTCGAGAGGGACAGGGATCACAGATACGCAGTATTTT
>11|TRBD2|TRBV12-3/TRBV12-4|TRBJ2-7|few
CASGGGHEQYF
TGTGCCTCGGGGGGGGGCCACGAGCAGTACTTC
>15|-|TRBV5-6|TRBJ2-3|few
CASSFQGMGTDTQYF
TGTGCCAGCAGCTTTCAGGGGATGGGCACAGATACGCAGTATTTT
>15|TRBD1|TRBV5-1|TRBJ2-3|-
CASSLTGGRADTQYF
TGCGCCAGCAGTTTGACAGGGGGCAGGGCAGATACGCAGTATTTT
>15|-|TRBV11-3|TRBJ2-1|-
CASSLGQTSYNEQFF
TGTGCCAGCAGCCTAGGACAGACCTCCTACAATGAGCAGTTCTTC
>13|TRBD2|TRBV7-2|TRBJ2-7|-
CASSLGLAGQAYF
TGTGCCAGCAGCTTAGGACTAGCGGGTCAGGCGTACTTC
>15|-|TRBV28|TRBJ2-5|-
CATSGDGSLQETQYF
TGTGCCACCTCCGGCGACGGATCCCTACAAGAGACCCAGTACTTC
>13|-|TRBV7-8|TRBJ2-5|many
CASSLETGETQYF
TGTGCCAGCAGCTTAGAAACAGGGGAGACCCAGTACTTC
>10|-|TRBV29-1|TRBJ2-3|many
CSVRKDTQYF
TGCAGCGTGAGAAAAGATACGCAGTATTTT
>15|-|TRBV4-3|TRBJ2-1|-
CASSPSLDTYNEQFF
TGCGCCAGCAGCCCTAGCCTGGACACCTACAATGAGCAGTTCTTC
>15|TRBD2|TRBV2|TRBJ2-5|many
CASSAASGGEETQYF
TGTGCCAGCAGTGCGGCTAGCGGGGGGGAAGAGACCCAGTACTTC
>13|TRBD2|TRBV19|TRBJ2-1|few
CASSTPLAGEQFF
TGTGCCAGTAGTACCCCACTAGCGGGGGAGCAGTTCTTC
>12|TRBD1|TRBV6-6|TRBJ1-2|few
CAAQGGGYGYTF
TGTGCCGCCCAGGGGGGGGGATACGGCTACACCTTC
>14|TRBD1|TRBV7-9|TRBJ2-3|-
CASRSGQPTDTQYF
TGTGCCAGCAGGTCGGGACAGCCCACAGATACGCAGTATTTT
>13|TRBD1|TRBV25-1|TRBJ1-1|-
CASVGQGHTEAFF
TGTGCCAGCGTCGGACAGGGCCACACTGAAGCTTTCTTT
>11|-|TRBV7-9|TRBJ2-7|-
CASSSNREQYF
TGTGCCAGCAGCTCAAACCGCGAGCAGTACTTC
>16|-|TRBV3-2|TRBJ2-2|many
CASRQTPRMNTGELFF
TGTGCCAGCAGACAGACCCCCCGAATGAACACCGGGGAGCTGTTTTTT
>16|TRBD1|TRBV20-1|TRBJ1-1|many
CSASRPGGHANTEAFF
TGCAGTGCTAGTCGGCCAGGGGGGCATGCGAACACTGAAGCTTTCTTT
>16|-|TRBV5-1|TRBJ2-3|once
CASSESVGAGTDTQYF
TGCGCCAGCAGCGAGTCCGTCGGGGCCGGCACAGATACGCAGTATTTT